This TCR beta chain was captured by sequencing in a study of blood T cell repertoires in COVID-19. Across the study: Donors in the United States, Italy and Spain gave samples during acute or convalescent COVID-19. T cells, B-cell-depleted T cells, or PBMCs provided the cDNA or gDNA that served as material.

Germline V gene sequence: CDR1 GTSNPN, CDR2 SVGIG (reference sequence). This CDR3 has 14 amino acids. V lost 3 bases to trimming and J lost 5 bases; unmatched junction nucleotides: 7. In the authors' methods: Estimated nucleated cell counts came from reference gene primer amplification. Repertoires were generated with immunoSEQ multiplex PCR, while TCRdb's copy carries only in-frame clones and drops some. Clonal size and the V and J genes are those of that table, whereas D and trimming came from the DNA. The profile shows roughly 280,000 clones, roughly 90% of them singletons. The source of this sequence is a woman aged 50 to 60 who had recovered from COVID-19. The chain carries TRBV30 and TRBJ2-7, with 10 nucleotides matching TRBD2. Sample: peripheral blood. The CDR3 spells CAWSRSGRSHEQYF. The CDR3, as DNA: TGTGCCTGGAGCCGTAGCGGGAGGTCCCACGAGCAGTACTTC.